This TCR beta chain is drawn from a study of radiation and T cells in renal cell carcinoma (dated by TCRdb to 2019 to 2021). Looking at the study overall: In total, 53 samples underwent TCR beta sequencing: some 25 tumors plus 27 peripheral blood samples. The last blood draw occurred 4 weeks after radiation, at the same time as nephrectomy. Across all 50 or so samples, 4,016,671 unique CDR3 nucleotide sequences, encoding roughly 2,600,000 unique CDR3 amino acid sequences, were identified. Summary of the overall study and its limitations: Effects of radiation dose or scheduling on the TCR repertoire could not be addressed with the single-armed trial design. In blood, the top tumor clonotypes increased between baseline and 2 weeks post-radiation and then shrank by 4 weeks, which suggests that tumor-resident clones expanded only transiently. Dynamics of the blood repertoire were not tracked past 4 weeks after treatment. Because pretreatment tumor biopsies were not available, the study could not determine whether clonotypes were already present within the tumor at baseline.

What the time point label conveys for this sample: blood 4 weeks post-SBRT, at nephrectomy. This sample's treatment or condition label indicates: 15 Gy SBRT to primary tumor, nephrectomy 4 weeks later. Samples were obtained from a clinical trial, in which 15 Gy stereotactic body radiation therapy was delivered to primary renal cell carcinomas and nephrectomy was performed 4 weeks later. To track tumor-enriched clonotypes, serial peripheral blood was sampled from radiation-treated patients at baseline and at 2 weeks and 4 weeks after SBRT. Every patient's renal cell carcinoma showed clear cell pathology. The QIAamp DNA Blood Mini Kit (Qiagen) was used to prepare genomic DNA for TCR sequencing. Only samples passing all quality control checks were included in the analyses. TCR beta libraries were generated from genomic DNA with the immunoSEQ kit, following the manufacturer's recommendations. For library preparation, a first multiplex PCR was performed with proprietary primers, followed by a second PCR in which unique barcodes were added, and bead cleanups were performed after each round. A kit-provided positive control reaction and a negative control reaction were included in every sample batch. The final libraries underwent checking on an Agilent 4200 TapeStation D1000 ScreenTape, volumetric pooling, and quantification by qPCR. Sequencing ran on an Illumina NextSeq500 with a MidOutput 150-cycle cartridge, using 156 Read1 and 15 Index1 cycles with kit custom primers. The pooled library was loaded at about 0.93 pM with roughly 19% PhiX control spiked in. In the authors' own workflow: Vendor-processed data were analyzed in R, and a clonotype was defined as all T cells sharing the same CDR3 nucleotide sequence. For clone abundance analyses, frequencies were normalized to the 10,000 most abundant clones per sample. Public T cell clones, which averaged fewer than five per sample, were excluded before analysis. A difference in abundance of at least 32-fold between compartments was used to define tumor-enriched and baseline blood-enriched clonotypes. A beta-binomial differential abundance model was used to identify clonotypes that were expanded or contracted between blood time points. Tumor-blood repertoire similarity was measured with the Baroni-Urbani and Buser coefficient, and group comparisons used two-tailed Wilcoxon tests in R. The clones in this table, taken by TCRdb from immuneACCESS, are in-frame only. Not every clone is retained; where verified, under half of the shortfall comes from an unresolved V gene, and the cause of the rest is unknown. Clone size and V and J calls were adopted from that table, with D and trimming inferred from the DNA. The sample profile shows about 170,000 clones; about 88% of them were found once. Clones ranked in the top ten supply about 11% of the sample.

Reading the germline V gene gives CDR1 ENHRY and CDR2 SYGVKD. The CDR3 runs 14 residues from the cysteine to the phenylalanine. Only the CDR3 part of the read is kept: 42 bases, read in frame from the first base. V and J are trimmed by 8 bases and 2 bases, and the gene matches miss 7 bases of the junction. On this clone itself: Its antigen is not yet known. There are no base qualities to consult, and no much larger clone falls within one base.

This specimen was blood, taken from a patient whose treatment included radiotherapy and nephrectomy. The TCR originated in a woman in her forties or fifties with renal cell carcinoma. The receptor chain draws on TRBV10-3 and TRBJ2-3; 7 junctional bases match TRBD2. The DNA sequence is TGTGCCATCTCGGCTAGCGGAAACACAGATACGCAGTATTTT. Translated, it gives CAISASGNTDTQYF.